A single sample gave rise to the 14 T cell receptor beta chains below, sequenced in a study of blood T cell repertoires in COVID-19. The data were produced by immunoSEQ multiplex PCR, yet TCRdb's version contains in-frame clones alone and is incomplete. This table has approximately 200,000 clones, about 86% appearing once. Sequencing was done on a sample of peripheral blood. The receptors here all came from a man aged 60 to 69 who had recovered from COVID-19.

CDR3 DNA sequence: TGTGCCACAGCTTGGGGGAGGGACACTGAAGCTTTCTTT. Its protein product is CATAWGRDTEAFF. The J gene is TRBJ1-1, the V gene TRBV6-6; TRBD1 might be the D (5 bases). Trimming pared 10 bases from V and 3 bases from J, leaving 15 bases between. The CDR3 sequence is 13 residues long. CDR1 is MNHNY, CDR2 SVGAGI, per germline (reference sequence).

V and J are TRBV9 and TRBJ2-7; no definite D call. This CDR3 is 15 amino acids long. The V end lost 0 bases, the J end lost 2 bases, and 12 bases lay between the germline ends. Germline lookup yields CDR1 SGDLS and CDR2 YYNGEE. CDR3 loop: CASSVDTAPAYEQYF. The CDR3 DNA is TGTGCCAGCAGCGTAGACACAGCCCCGGCCTACGAGCAGTACTTC.

Here the CDR3 reads CASSPGQGAGNQPQHF. The CDR3 DNA is TGTGCCAGCTCACCAGGACAGGGGGCGGGCAATCAGCCCCAGCATTTT. The rearrangement links TRBV18 to TRBJ1-5; the match to TRBD1 covers 11 bases. Germline loops: CDR1 KGHSH, CDR2 LQKENI. This CDR3 region has 16 residues. With V trimmed by 2 bases and J by 2 bases, 2 bases remained unmatched.

CDR3 amino acids: CASSTGTGHGEQYF. The CDR3 DNA reads as TGCGCCAGCAGCACCGGGACAGGGCACGGGGAGCAGTACTTC. The chain carries TRBV5-1 and TRBJ2-7, with 9 bases that match TRBD1. Germline CDR1 and CDR2: SGHRS and YFSETQ. The CDR3 loop spans 14 amino acids. V lost 4 bases and J lost 7; bases outside the gene matches: 9.

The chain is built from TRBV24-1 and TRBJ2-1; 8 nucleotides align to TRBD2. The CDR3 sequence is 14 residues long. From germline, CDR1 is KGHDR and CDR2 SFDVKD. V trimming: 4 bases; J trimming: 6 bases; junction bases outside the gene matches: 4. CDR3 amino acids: CATSETGGPNEQFF. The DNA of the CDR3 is TGTGCCACCAGTGAAACGGGGGGGCCCAATGAGCAGTTCTTC.

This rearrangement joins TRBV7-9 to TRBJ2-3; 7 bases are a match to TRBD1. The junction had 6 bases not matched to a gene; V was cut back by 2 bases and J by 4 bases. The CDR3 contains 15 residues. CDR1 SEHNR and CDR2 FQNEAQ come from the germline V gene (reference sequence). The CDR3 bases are TGTGCCAGCAGCTTAAGGGGGCTGGGACCAGATACGCAGTATTTT. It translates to CASSLRGLGPDTQYF.

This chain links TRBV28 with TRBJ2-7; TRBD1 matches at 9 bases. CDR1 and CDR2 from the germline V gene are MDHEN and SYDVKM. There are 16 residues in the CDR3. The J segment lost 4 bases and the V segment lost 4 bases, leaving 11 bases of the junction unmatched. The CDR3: CASSYYPGQGIYEQYF. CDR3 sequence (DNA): TGTGCCAGCAGTTACTACCCGGGACAGGGTATATACGAGCAGTACTTC. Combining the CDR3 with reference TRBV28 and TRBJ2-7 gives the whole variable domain DVKVTQSSRYLVKRTGEKVFLECVQDMDHENMFWYRQDPGLGLRLIYFSYDVKMKEKGDIPEGYSVSREKKERFSLILESASTNQTSMYLCASSYYPGQGIYEQYFGPGTRLTVT.

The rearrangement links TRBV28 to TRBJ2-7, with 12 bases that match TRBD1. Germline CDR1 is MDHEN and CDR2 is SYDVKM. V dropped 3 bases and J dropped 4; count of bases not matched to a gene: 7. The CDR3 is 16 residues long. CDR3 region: CASSFFPGQGAYEQYF. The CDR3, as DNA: TGTGCCAGCAGTTTTTTTCCGGGACAGGGGGCGTACGAGCAGTACTTC.

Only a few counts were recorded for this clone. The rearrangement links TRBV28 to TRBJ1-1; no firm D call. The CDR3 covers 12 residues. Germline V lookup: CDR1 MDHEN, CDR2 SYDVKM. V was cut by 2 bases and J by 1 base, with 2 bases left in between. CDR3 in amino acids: CASSLQNTEAFF. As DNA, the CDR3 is TGTGCCAGCAGTTTACAGAACACTGAAGCTTTCTTT. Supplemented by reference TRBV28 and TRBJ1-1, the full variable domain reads DVKVTQSSRYLVKRTGEKVFLECVQDMDHENMFWYRQDPGLGLRLIYFSYDVKMKEKGDIPEGYSVSREKKERFSLILESASTNQTSMYLCASSLQNTEAFFGQGTRLTVV.

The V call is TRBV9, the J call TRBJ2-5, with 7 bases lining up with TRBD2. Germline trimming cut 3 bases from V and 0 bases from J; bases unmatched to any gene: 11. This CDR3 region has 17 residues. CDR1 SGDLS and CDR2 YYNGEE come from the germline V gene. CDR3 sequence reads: CASSAYGTNHHQETQYF. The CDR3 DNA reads TGTGCCAGCAGCGCCTACGGGACTAACCACCACCAAGAGACCCAGTACTTC.

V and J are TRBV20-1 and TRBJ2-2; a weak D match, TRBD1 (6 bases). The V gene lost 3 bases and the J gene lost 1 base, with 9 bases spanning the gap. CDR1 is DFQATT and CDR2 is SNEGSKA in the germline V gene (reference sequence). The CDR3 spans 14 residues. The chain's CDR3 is CSASGTMNTGELFF. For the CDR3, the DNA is TGCAGTGCTAGTGGGACAATGAACACCGGGGAGCTGTTTTTT.

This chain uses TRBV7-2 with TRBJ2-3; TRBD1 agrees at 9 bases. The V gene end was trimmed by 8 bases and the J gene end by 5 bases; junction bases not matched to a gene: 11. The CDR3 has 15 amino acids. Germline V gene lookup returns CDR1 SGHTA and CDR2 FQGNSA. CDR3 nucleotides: TGTGCCAGCCGCACAGGGGGCACCACAGTAGATACGCAGTATTTT. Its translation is CASRTGGTTVDTQYF. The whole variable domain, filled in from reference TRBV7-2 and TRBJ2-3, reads GAGVSQSPSNKVTEKGKDVELRCDPISGHTALYWYRQSLGQGLEFLIYFQGNSAPDKSGLPSDRFSAERTGGSVSTLTIQRTQQEDSAVYLCASRTGGTTVDTQYFGPGTRLTVL.

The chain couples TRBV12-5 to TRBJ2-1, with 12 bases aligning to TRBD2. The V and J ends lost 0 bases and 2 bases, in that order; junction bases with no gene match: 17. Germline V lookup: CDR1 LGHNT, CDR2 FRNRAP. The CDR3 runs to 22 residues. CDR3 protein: CASGLVLAFNLAGGPTYNEQFF. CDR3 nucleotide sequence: TGTGCTAGTGGTTTGGTACTGGCCTTCAATCTAGCGGGAGGGCCCACCTACAATGAGCAGTTCTTC.

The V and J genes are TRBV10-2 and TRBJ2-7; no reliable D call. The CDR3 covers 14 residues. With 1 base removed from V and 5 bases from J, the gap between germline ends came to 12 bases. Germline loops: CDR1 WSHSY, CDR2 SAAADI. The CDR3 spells CASSEWRLIDEQYF. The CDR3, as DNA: TGCGCCAGCAGTGAGTGGCGGCTAATCGACGAGCAGTACTTC.